The TCR beta chain described here comes from a study of shared clonotypes between healthy human individuals (dated by TCRdb to 2018 to 2021). Study-wide context: Two women and a few men aged 18 to 49 years were included in the cohort. To increase sequencing depth and limit assay-specific biases, TCR repertoire library preparation and sequencing were carried out by different laboratories using diverse techniques. The study deeply sequenced blood TCR repertoires of several healthy adults to estimate repertoire size and the extent of clonotype sharing between individuals. Per donor, three plates each were used for CD4 naive and CD4 memory, two for CD8 naive, and one for CD8 memory. Each donor's leukapheresis produced roughly between roughly 0.94 and 9.5 billion PBMCs. What the study reported, not specific to this receptor: The genetic and exposure-history diversity represented was limited by the small number of donors. Roughly 5% of naive CD4, 3.5% of naive CD8, roughly 2.4% of memory CD4, and about 0.4% of memory CD8 clonotypes were shared across several donors. Pairwise subsampling indicated that sequencing depth was expected to affect the degree of clonotype sharing among donors. Incomplete sequencing was indicated by rarefaction of sorted-subset datasets, despite the large sequencing depth. Estimated clonotype richness was generally larger for naive than for memory subsets. Sampling was restricted to blood, and TCR repertoires in tissue are likely to differ from TCR repertoires in blood. Compared with non-shared clonotypes, clonotypes shared by all four sorted-subset donors had higher generation probabilities.

CDR1 PRHDT and CDR2 FYEKMQ were looked up in the germline V gene (reference sequence). The CDR3 holds 16 amino acids from the cysteine to the phenylalanine. Only CDR3 DNA is held: 48 bases, read in frame from base 1. After removal of 2 bases from V and 4 bases from J, the junction retains 9 bases not matched to a gene. TCR CDR3 regions were amplified from genomic DNA by multiplex PCR using the deep immunoSEQ assay. Genomic DNA extracted from each cell subset was distributed evenly over all wells of several immunoSEQ 96-well plates, and each plate served as one replicate. Each replicate PCR for sorted subsets received about 0.2 ug genomic DNA, equal to roughly 29,000 T cell genomes. The purified libraries were quantified using a Qubit 3.0 fluorometer, sized with a Bioanalyzer 2100, and then quantified again using the KAPA Library Quantification kit. Each immunoSEQ 96-well plate was sequenced on its own single-read 150-cycle Illumina NextSeq 550 flow cell. In the source study's methods: Because the immunoSEQ output included only junctional sequences and no quality scores, the filtering could not be the same as the filtering used for full-length reads. Sequences were annotated with PyIR, a Python wrapper for IgBLAST v1.9, and V/J genes and CDR3 were assigned using IMGT germline references. Reads were filtered out if the reads had weak V/J assignments (E-value above 1e-6), no CDR3, stop codons, out-of-frame junctions, or ambiguous translated residues. V3J clonotypes were defined as sequences sharing the same inferred V gene, J gene, and CDR3 amino acid sequence. Percentage overlap between repertoires was computed as shared unique clonotypes divided by the size of the smaller repertoire. Richness of each repertoire was evaluated using RTK rarefaction, the Chao1 estimator, and Recon v2.1 estimates of unobserved clonotypes. Generation probabilities were computed with OLGA for all TCRbeta clonotypes obtained by the gDNA method from a handful of donors. TCRdb obtained this table from immuneACCESS and retained in-frame rearrangements with V and J assigned. These tables miss some clones; where compared with another copy, unresolved V genes account for less than half of the shortfall, and the remainder is unexplained. V and J calls and clone size are given by that table; D and trimming were obtained from the DNA. The sample table holds millions of clones, of which around nine tenths were seen once. The ten top clones hold around 0.14% of the sample.

The donors were healthy, HIV-negative adults with no recently reported acute infections or vaccinations. Only Caucasian adults living in Nashville, Tennessee, USA were represented among the donors. CD4+ T cells were enriched through magnetic negative selection, after which naive cells were positively selected on CD45RA and the remaining negative fraction served as the memory subset. Blood was obtained by leukapheresis, after which PBMCs were separated by Ficoll-Histopaque density gradient centrifugation and cryopreserved in liquid nitrogen vapor phase. Analytical flow cytometry was used to check the purity and quantity of each magnetically sorted T cell population. From each sorted fraction, genomic DNA was isolated and quantified by UV absorbance on a Nanodrop 2000c. Notes on this clone: Its antigen specificity is not known. Qualities for individual bases were not recorded, and no much larger clone is one base off.

Sequencing was done on a sample of naive CD4+ T cells sorted from blood. What this sample's cell subset or site label stands for: CD45RA+ positively selected. The rearranged segments are TRBV13 and TRBJ2-3; 7 nucleotides in the junction match TRBD2. The sequence was obtained from a man aged 18 to 30 in good health. The CDR3 region reads CASSLTLTSSPDTQYF. The DNA sequence is TGTGCCAGCAGCTTAACCCTGACTAGCTCCCCAGATACGCAGTATTTT.